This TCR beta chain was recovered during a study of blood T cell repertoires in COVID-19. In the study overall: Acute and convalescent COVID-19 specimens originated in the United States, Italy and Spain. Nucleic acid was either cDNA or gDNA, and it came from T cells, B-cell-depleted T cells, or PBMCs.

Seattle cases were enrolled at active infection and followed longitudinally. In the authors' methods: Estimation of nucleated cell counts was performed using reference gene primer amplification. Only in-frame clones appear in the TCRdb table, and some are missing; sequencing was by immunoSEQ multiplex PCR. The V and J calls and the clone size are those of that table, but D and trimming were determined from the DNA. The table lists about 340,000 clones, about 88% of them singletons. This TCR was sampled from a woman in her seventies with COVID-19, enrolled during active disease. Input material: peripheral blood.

The CDR3 coding sequence is TGTGCCAGCAGCCCGACTTTGACAGGGGGACGGGATGGCTACACCTTC. This codes for CASSPTLTGGRDGYTF. J is TRBJ1-2 and V is TRBV3-1 (or the pseudogene TRBV3-2); the match to TRBD1 covers 9 bases. The CDR3 runs 16 residues. Germline V CDR1 and CDR2: LGHDT, YNNKEL (reference sequence). Losses at the gene ends were 4 bases for V and 6 bases for J; bases not matched to a gene: 12.